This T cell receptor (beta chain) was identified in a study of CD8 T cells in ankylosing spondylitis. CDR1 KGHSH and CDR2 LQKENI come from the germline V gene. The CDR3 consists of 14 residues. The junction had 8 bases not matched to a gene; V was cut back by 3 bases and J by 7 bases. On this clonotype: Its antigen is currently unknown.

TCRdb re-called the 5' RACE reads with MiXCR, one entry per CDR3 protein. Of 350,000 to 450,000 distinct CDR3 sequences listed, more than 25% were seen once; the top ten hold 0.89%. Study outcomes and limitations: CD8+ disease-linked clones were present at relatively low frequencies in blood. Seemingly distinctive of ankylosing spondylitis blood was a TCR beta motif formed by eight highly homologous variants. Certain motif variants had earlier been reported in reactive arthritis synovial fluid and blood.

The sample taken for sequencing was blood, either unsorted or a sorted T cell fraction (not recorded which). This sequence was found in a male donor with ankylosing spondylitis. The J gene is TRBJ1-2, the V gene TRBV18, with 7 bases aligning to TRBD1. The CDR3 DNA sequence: TGTGCCAGCTCACCCTCTACAGGGGAGGGTGGCTACACCTTC. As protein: CASSPSTGEGGYTF.